This T cell receptor (beta chain) is drawn from a study of shared clonotypes between healthy human individuals. It was around 220 ng DNA, 28,000 or so T cell genomes, that sorted-subset replicate PCRs used. Sequenced by immunoSEQ multiplex PCR; TCRdb stores in-frame clones only, minus some. This sample yields more than 850,000 clones, of which 75% to 80% are seen a single time; under 0.65% belongs to the top ten. Whole-study findings and limits: Rarefaction showed sorted-subset sequencing was incomplete despite large depth.

This CDR3 contains 15 residues. The germline CDR1 and CDR2 sequences are KGHSH and LQKENI. V was pared by 0 bases and J by 7 bases, with 8 bases of the junction left unmatched. With regard to this clone: The antigen is undetermined.

The source is a man aged 18 to 30 in good health. Some clones in this sample may be carry-over from other donors' samples. The rearrangement uses TRBV18 and TRBJ2-7; 8 nucleotides agree with TRBD1. Sequenced: memory CD4+ T cells from PBMCs. Stated subset: CD45RA-negative fraction. CDR3 nucleotide sequence: TGTGCCAGCTCACCACCTTCTGGACAGGGCGGGGAGCAGTACTTC. Translating it yields CASSPPSGQGGEQYF.